This TCR beta chain was captured by sequencing in a study of cytomegalovirus exposure and HLA in healthy donors. J lost 4 bases, V lost 3 bases, and 11 bases had no gene match. Germline V gene lookup returns CDR1 KGHSH and CDR2 LQKENI. This CDR3 has 17 amino acids. PCR employed 60 Vbeta and 13 Jbeta primers. Sequenced by immunoSEQ multiplex PCR; TCRdb stores in-frame clones only, minus some. The sample consists of about 170,000 clones, about four fifths of them appearing once. This clone was observed once. Sample: PBMCs. The TCR sequence derives from a man younger than 45 in good health and CMV-seropositive. The chain employs TRBV18 and TRBJ1-4; 7 bases align to TRBD1. The DNA of the CDR3 is TGTGCCAGCTCACCTGAGATTGCGGACAGGTTTAATGAAAAACTGTTTTTT. It encodes CASSPEIADRFNEKLFF.